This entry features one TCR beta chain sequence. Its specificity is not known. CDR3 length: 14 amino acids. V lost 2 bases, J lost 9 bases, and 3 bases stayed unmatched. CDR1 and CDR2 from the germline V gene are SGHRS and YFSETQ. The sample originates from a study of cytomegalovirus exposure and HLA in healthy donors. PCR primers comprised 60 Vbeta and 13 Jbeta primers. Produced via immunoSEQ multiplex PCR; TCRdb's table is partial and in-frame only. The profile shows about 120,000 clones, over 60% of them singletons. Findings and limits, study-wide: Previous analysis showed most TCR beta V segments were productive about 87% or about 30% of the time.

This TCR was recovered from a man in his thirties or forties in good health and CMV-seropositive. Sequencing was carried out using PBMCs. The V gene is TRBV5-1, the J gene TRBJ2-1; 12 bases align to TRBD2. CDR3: CASSLLAGGGEQFF. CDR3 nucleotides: TGCGCCAGCAGCTTACTAGCGGGGGGTGGTGAGCAGTTCTTC.